The text below deals with one T cell receptor beta chain. This CDR3 is also generated by other DNA sequences in the sample. This specimen comes from a study of cytomegalovirus exposure and HLA in healthy donors. The study drew the donors from its roughly 120-subject validation cohort, separate from the roughly 700-subject first cohort. The method was immunoSEQ multiplex PCR; TCRdb's version includes in-frame clones alone and lacks a portion of them. The sample contains approximately 160,000 clones, about 85% of which appear only once. V gave up 4 bases and J gave up 2 bases; unmatched junction bases: 0. Germline lookup yields CDR1 LNHDA and CDR2 SQIVND (reference sequence). The CDR3 extends over 14 amino acids.

This chain joins TRBV19 and TRBJ1-2; 11 nucleotides match TRBD1. This sequence originates from a man younger than 40 in good health and CMV-seropositive. The sequenced sample was PBMCs. The CDR3 is CASSRDRGNYGYTF. The CDR3, as DNA: TGTGCCAGTAGTAGGGACAGGGGGAACTATGGCTACACCTTC.